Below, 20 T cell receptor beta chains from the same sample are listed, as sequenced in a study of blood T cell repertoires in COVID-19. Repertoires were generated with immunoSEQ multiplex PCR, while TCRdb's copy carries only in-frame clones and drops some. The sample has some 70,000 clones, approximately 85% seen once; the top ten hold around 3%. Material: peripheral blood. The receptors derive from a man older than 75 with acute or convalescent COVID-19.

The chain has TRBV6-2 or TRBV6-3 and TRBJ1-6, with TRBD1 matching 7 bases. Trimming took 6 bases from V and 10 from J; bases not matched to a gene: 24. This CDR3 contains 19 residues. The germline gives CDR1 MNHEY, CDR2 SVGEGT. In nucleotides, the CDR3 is TGTGCCAGCAGCGCTTATTCACTCAGCCGGGACAGCCTTGACTCACCCCTCCACTTT. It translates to CASSAYSLSRDSLDSPLHF.

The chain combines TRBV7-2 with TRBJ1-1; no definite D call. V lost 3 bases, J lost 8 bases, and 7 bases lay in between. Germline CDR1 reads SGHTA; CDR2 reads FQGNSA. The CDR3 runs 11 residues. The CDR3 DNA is TGTGCCAGCAGCTTTTTAGCGGAAGCTTTCTTT. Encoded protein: CASSFLAEAFF.

For the CDR3, the DNA is TGCAGTGCCTTGGACAGGCCTGGCTACACCTTC. Translating gives CSALDRPGYTF. V usage is TRBV20-1 and J usage is TRBJ1-2; 7 bases are a match to TRBD1. Trimming removed 6 bases from V and 7 bases from J; junction bases left unmatched: 5. This CDR3 contains 11 residues. Per germline, CDR1 DFQATT and CDR2 SNEGSKA (reference sequence).

CDR3 in amino acids: CASSYRGYSPLHF. Here the CDR3 DNA reads TGTGCCAGCAGTTACAGGGGCTACTCACCCCTCCACTTT. The V gene is TRBV6-5, the J gene TRBJ1-6; a weak D match, TRBD1 (5 bases). Looked up from germline, CDR1 is MNHEY and CDR2 is SVGAGI. The CDR3 has 13 amino acids. V was cut by 2 bases and J by 10 bases, with 9 bases left in between.

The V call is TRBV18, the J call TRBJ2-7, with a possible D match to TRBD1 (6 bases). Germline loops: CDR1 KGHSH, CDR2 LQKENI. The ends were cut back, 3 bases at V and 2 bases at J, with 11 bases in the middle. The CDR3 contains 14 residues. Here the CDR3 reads CASSPLQGPYEQYF. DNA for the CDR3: TGTGCCAGCTCACCCCTTCAGGGGCCCTACGAGCAGTACTTC.

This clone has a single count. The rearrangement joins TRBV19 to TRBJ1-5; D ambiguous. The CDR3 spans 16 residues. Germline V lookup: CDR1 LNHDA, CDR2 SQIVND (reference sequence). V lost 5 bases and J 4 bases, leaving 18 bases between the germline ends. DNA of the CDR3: TGTGCCAGTAGTGCCCAGGCGGGTCTGGTAAATCAGCCCCAGCATTTT. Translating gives CASSAQAGLVNQPQHF.

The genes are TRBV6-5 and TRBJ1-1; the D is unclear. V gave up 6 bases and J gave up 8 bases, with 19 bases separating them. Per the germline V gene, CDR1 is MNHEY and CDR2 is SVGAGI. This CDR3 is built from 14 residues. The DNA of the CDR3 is TGTGCCAGCAGGGTTCCGGGAAGCGTCACCGAAGCTTTCTTT. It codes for CASRVPGSVTEAFF.

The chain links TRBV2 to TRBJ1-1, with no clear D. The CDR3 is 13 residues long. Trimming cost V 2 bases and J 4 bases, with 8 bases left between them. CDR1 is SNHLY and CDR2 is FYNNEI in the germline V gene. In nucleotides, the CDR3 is TGTGCCAGCAGTGAAACAAGTGTCACTGAAGCTTTCTTT. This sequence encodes CASSETSVTEAFF.

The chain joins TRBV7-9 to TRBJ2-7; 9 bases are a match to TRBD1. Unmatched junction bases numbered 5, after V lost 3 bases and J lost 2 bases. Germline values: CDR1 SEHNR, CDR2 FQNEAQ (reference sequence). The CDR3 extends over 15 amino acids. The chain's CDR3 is CASSFRGTGTYEQYF. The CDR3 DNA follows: TGTGCCAGCAGCTTTAGGGGGACAGGGACCTACGAGCAGTACTTC.

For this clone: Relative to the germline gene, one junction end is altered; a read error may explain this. For the CDR3, the DNA is TGTGCCAGCAGATACTCGGACAGGGGGCAAGGAAACACCATATATTTT. Its translation is CASRYSDRGQGNTIYF. The rearrangement joins TRBV6-6 to TRBJ1-3; 11 nucleotides agree with TRBD1. There are 16 residues in the CDR3. Per germline, CDR1 MNHNY and CDR2 SVGAGI (reference sequence).

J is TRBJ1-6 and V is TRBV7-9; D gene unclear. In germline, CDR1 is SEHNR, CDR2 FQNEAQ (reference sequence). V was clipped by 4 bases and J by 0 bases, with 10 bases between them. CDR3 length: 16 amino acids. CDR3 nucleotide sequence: TGTGCCAGCAGCTCTCCCATCAGCTCCTATAATTCACCCCTCCACTTT. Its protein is CASSSPISSYNSPLHF.

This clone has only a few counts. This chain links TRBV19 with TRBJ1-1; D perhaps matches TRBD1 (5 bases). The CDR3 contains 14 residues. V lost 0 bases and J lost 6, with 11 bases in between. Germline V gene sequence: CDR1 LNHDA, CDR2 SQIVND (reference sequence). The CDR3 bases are TGTGCCAGTAGTATAGATCGGGGAGGGGCTGAAGCTTTCTTT. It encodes CASSIDRGGAEAFF.

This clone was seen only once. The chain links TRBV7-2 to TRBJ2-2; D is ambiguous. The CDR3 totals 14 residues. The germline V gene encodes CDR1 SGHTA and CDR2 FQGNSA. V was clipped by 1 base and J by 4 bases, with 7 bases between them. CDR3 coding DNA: TGTGCCAGCAGCTTAGTCAGGTCCACCGGGGAGCTGTTTTTT. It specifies CASSLVRSTGELFF.

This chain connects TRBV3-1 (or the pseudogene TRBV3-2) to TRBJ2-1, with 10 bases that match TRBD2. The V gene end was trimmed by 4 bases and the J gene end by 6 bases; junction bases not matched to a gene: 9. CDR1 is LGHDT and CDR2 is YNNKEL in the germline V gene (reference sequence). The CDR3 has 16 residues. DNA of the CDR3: TGTGCCAGCAGCCCGCTAGCGGGAGTCCCTCTCAATGAGCAGTTCTTC. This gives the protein CASSPLAGVPLNEQFF.

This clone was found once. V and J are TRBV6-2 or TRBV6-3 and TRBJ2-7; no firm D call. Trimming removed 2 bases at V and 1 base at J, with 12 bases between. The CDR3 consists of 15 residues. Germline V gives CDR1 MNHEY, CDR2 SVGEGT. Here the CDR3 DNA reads TGTGCCAGCAGTTACGAGGCAGCACTATCCTACGAGCAGTACTTC. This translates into CASSYEAALSYEQYF.

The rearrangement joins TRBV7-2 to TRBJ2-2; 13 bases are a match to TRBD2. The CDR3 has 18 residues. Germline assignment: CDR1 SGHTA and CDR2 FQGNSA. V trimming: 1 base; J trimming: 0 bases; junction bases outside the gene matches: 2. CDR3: CASSLVGLAGTNTGELFF. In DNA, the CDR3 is TGTGCCAGCAGCTTAGTGGGACTAGCGGGAACGAACACCGGGGAGCTGTTTTTT. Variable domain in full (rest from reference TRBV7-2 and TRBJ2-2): GAGVSQSPSNKVTEKGKDVELRCDPISGHTALYWYRQSLGQGLEFLIYFQGNSAPDKSGLPSDRFSAERTGGSVSTLTIQRTQQEDSAVYLCASSLVGLAGTNTGELFFGEGSRLTVL.

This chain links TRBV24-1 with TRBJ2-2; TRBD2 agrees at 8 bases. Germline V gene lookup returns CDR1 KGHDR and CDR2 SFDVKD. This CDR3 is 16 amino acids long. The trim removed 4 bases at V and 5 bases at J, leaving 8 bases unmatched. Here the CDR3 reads CATSEAGTSETGELFF. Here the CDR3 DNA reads TGTGCCACCAGTGAGGCCGGGACTAGTGAAACCGGGGAGCTGTTTTTT.

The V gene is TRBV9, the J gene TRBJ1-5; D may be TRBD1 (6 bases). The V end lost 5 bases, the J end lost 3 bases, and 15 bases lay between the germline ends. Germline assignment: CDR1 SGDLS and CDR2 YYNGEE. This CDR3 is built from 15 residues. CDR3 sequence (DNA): TGTGCCAGCAGTTTTTCCGGGACACCCAATCAGCCCCAGCATTTT. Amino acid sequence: CASSFSGTPNQPQHF.

CDR3 nucleotide sequence: TGTGCCAGCAGCTTAATCACTAGCTTGAATGAGCAGTTCTTC. As protein: CASSLITSLNEQFF. The chain carries TRBV11-2 and TRBJ2-1, with D maybe TRBD2 (6 bases). Trimming cost V 2 bases and J 7 bases, with 12 bases left between them. Germline V gene sequence: CDR1 SGHAT, CDR2 FQNNGV. The CDR3 extends over 14 amino acids.

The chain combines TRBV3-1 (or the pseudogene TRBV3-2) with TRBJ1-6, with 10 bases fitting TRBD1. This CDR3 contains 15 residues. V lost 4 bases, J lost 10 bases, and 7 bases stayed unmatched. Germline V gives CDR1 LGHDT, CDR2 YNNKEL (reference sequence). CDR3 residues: CASSPGQGIGSPLHF. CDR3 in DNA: TGTGCCAGCAGCCCGGGACAGGGGATAGGGTCACCCCTCCACTTT.